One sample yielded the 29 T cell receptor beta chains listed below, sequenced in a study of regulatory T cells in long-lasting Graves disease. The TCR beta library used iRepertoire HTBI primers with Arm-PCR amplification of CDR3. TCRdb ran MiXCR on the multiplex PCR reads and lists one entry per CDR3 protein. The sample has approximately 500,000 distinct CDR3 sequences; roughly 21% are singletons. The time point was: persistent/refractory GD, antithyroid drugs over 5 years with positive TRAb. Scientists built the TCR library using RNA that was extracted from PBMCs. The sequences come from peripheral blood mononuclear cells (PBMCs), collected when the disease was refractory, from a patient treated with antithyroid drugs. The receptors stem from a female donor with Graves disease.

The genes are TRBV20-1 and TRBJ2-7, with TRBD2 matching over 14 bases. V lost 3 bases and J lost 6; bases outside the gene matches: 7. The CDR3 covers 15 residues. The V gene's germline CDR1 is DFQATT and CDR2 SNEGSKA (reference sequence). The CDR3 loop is CSASLGTSGRGEQYF. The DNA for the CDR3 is TGCAGTGCTAGCCTCGGGACTAGCGGGAGAGGCGAGCAGTACTTC.

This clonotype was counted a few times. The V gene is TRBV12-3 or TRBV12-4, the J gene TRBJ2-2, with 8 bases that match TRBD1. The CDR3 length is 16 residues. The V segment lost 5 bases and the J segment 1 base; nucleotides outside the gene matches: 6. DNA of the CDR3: TGTGCCAGCAGTCCGGGGACAGGCCTGAACACCGGGGAGCTGTTTTTT. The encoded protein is CASSPGTGLNTGELFF.

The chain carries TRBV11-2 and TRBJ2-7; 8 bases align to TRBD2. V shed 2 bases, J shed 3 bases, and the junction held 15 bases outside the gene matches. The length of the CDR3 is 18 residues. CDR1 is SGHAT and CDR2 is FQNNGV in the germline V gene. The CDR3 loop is CASSLLQLAGREYYEQYF. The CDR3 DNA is TGTGCCAGCAGCTTACTCCAGTTAGCGGGACGCGAGTACTACGAGCAGTACTTC.

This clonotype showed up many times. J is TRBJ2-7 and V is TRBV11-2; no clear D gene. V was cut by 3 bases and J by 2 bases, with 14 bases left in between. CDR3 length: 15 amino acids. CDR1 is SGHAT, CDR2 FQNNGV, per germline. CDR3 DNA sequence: TGTGCCAGCAGCTTTAACGCAGGAGTTACCTACGAGCAGTACTTC. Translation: CASSFNAGVTYEQYF.

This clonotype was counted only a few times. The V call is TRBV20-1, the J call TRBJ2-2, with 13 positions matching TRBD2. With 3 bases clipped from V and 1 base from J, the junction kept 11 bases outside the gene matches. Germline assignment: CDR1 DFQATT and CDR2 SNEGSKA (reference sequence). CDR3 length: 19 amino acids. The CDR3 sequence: CSASATGLAGHKNTGELFF. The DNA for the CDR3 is TGCAGTGCTAGTGCAACGGGACTAGCGGGGCATAAGAACACCGGGGAGCTGTTTTTT.

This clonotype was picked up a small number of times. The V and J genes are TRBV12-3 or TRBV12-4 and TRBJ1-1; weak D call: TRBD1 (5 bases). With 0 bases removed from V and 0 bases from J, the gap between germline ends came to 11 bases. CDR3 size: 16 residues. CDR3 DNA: TGTGCCAGCAGTTTAGCAAGAGACAGATTGAACACTGAAGCTTTCTTT. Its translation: CASSLARDRLNTEAFF.

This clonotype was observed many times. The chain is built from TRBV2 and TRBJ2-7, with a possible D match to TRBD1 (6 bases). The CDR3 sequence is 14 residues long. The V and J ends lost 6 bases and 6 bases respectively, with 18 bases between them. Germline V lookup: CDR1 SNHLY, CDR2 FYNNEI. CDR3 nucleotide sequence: TGTGCCAGCAGCGCAATTACAGGGTTTGCCGAGCAGTACTTC. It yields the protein CASSAITGFAEQYF.

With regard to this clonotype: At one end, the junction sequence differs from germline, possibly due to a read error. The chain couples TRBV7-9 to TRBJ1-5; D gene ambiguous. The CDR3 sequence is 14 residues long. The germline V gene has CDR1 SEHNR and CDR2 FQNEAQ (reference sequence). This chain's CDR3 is CTSSPPNEVQPQHF. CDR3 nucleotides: TGTACCAGCAGCCCCCCAAATGAGGTTCAGCCCCAGCATTTT.

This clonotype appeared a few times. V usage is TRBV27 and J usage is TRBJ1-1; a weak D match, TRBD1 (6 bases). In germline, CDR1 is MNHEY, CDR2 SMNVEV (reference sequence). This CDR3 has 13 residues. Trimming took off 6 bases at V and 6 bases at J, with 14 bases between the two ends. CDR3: CASRKGGGAEAFF. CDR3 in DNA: TGTGCCAGCAGAAAAGGGGGGGGCGCTGAAGCTTTCTTT.

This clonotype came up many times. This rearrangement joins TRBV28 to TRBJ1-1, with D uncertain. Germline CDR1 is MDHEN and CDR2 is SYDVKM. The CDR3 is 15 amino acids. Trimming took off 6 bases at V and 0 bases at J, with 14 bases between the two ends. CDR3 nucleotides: TGTGCCAGCAGCACCCCGGGTTACATGAACACTGAAGCTTTCTTT. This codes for CASSTPGYMNTEAFF.

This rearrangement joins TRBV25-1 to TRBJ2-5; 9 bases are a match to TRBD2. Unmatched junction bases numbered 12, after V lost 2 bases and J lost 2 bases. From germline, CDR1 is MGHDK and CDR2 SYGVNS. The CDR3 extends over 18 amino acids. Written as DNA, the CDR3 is TGTGCCAGCAGTGAAGCGTTGGCTAGCGGGATTTCGCAAGAGACCCAGTACTTC. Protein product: CASSEALASGISQETQYF.

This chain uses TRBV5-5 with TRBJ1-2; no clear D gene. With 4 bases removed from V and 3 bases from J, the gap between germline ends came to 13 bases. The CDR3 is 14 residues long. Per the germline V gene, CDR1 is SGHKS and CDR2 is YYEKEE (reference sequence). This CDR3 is CASSGEANYYGYTF. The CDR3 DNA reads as TGTGCCAGCAGCGGTGAGGCGAACTACTATGGCTACACCTTC.

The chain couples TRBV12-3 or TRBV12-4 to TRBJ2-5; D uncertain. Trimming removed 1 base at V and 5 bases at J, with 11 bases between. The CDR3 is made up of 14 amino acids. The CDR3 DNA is TGTGCCAGCAGTTTAGGGCTATTTGGTGAGACCCAGTACTTC. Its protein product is CASSLGLFGETQYF.

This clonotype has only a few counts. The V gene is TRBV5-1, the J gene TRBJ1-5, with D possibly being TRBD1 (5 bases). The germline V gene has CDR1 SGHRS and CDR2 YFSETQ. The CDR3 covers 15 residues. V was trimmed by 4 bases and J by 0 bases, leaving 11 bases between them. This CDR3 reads CASSPQGDSNQPQHF. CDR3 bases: TGCGCCAGCAGCCCGCAAGGGGATAGCAATCAGCCCCAGCATTTT.

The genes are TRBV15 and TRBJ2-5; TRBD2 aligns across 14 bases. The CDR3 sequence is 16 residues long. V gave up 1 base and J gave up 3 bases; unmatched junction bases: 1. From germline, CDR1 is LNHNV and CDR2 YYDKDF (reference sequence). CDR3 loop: CATSRAGLAGEETQYF. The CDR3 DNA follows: TGTGCCACCAGCAGAGCGGGACTAGCGGGGGAAGAGACCCAGTACTTC.

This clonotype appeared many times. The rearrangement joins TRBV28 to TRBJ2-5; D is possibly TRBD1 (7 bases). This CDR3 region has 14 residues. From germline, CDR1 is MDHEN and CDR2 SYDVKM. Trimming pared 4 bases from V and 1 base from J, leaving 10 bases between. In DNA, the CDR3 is TGTGCCAGCAGTTCCCAGGGGGGCCAAGAGACCCAGTACTTC. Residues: CASSSQGGQETQYF.

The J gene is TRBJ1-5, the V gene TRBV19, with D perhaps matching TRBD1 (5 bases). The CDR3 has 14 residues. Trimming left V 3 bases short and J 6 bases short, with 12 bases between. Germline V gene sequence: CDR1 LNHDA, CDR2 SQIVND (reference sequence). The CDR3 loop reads CASSIGSGTQPQHF. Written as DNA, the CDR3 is TGTGCCAGTAGTATTGGATCAGGGACTCAGCCCCAGCATTTT.

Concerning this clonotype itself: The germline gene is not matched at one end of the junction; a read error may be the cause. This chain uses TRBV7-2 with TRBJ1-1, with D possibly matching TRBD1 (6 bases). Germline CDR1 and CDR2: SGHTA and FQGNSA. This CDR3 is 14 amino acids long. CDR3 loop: CASSFGQGRRGALF. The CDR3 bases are TGTGCCAGCAGCTTCGGCCAGGGGCGCCGGGGAGCTCTCTTT. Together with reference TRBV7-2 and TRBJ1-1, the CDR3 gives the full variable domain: GAGVSQSPSNKVTEKGKDVELRCDPISGHTALYWYRQSLGQGLEFLIYFQGNSAPDKSGLPSDRFSAERTGGSVSTLTIQRTQQEDSAVYLCASSFGQGRRGALFGQGTRLTVV.

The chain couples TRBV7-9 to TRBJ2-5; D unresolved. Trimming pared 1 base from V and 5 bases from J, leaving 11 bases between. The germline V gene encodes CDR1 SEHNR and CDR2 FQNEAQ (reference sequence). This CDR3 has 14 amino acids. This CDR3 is CASSLVGSYETQYF. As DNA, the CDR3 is TGTGCCAGCAGCTTAGTGGGGTCTTACGAGACCCAGTACTTC.

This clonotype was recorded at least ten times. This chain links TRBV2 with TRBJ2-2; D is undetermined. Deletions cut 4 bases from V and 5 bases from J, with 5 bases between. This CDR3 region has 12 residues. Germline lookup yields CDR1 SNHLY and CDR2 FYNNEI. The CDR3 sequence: CASSAQTGELFF. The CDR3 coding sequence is TGTGCCAGCAGTGCCCAGACCGGGGAGCTGTTTTTT.

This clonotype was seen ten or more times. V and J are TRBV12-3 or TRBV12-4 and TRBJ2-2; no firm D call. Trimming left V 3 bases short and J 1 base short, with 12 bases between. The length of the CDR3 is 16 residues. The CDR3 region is CASSFFISENTGELFF. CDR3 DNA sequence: TGTGCCAGCAGTTTCTTCATTTCCGAGAACACCGGGGAGCTGTTTTTT.

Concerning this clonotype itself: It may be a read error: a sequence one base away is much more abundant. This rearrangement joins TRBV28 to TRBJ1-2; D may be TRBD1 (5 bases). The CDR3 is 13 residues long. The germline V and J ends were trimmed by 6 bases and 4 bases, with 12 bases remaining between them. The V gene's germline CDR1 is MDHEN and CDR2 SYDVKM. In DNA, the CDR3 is TGTGCCAGCAGAGGACGGGGGACCTATGGCTACACCTTC. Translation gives CASRGRGTYGYTF.

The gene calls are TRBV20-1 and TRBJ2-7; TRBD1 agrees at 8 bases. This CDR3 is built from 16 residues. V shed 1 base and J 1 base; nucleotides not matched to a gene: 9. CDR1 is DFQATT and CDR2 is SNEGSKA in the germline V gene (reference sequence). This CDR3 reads CSARAVWGQASYEQYF. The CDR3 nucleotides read TGCAGTGCTAGAGCTGTTTGGGGACAGGCGTCCTACGAGCAGTACTTC.

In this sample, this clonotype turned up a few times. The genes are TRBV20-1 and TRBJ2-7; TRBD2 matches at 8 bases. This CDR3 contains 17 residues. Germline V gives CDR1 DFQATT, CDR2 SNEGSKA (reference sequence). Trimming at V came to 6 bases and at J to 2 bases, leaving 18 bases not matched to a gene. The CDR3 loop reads CSAGIHPGGELAYEQYF. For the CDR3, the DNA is TGCAGTGCCGGCATACATCCGGGGGGGGAGTTAGCCTACGAGCAGTACTTC.

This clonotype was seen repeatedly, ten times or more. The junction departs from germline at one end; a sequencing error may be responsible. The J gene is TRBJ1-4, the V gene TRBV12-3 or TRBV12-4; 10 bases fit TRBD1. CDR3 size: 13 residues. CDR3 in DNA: TGTGCCAGCAGTCCCGGGACAGGGGAAACACTGTTTTTT. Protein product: CASSPGTGETLFF.

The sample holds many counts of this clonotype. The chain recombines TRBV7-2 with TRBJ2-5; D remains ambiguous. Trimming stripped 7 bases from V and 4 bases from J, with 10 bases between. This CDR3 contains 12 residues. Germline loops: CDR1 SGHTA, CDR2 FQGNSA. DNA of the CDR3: TGTGCCAGCACCTCCCCCCGAGAGACCCAGTACTTC. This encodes CASTSPRETQYF.

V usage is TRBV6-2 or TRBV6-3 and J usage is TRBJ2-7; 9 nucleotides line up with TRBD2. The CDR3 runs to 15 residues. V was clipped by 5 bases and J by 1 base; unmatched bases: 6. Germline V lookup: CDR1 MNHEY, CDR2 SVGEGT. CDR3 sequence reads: CASSLTSGGSYEQYF. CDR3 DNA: TGTGCCAGCAGTCTGACTAGCGGAGGGTCCTACGAGCAGTACTTC.

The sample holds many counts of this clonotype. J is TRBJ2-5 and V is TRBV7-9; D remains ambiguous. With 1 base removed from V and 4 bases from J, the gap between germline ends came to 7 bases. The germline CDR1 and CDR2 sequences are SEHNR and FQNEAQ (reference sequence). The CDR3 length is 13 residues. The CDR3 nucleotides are TGTGCCAGCAGCTTAGAACTGGGAGAGACCCAGTACTTC. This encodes CASSLELGETQYF.

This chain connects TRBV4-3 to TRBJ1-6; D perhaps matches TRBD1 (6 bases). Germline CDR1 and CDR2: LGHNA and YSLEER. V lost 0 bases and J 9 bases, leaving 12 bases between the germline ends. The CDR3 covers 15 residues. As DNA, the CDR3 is TGCGCCAGCAGCCAAGAATGGGGGGCTAGTTCACCCCTCCACTTT. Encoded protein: CASSQEWGASSPLHF.